Below, 14 T cell receptor beta chains from the same sample are listed, as sequenced in a study of T cell responses to AZD1222 COVID-19 vaccine. The method was immunoSEQ multiplex PCR; TCRdb's version includes in-frame clones alone and lacks a portion of them. The sample records 56,000 or so clones, approximately 80% being singletons. Sample: peripheral blood, taken 28 days after the second AZD1222 dose. These receptors were collected from an adult who received the AZD1222 COVID-19 vaccine.

The gene calls are TRBV2 and TRBJ1-5; no reliable D call. The V and J ends lost 3 bases and 7 bases respectively, with 7 bases between them. This CDR3 contains 12 residues. Germline V gene sequence: CDR1 SNHLY, CDR2 FYNNEI. This CDR3 is CASSDARQPQHF. The DNA for the CDR3 is TGTGCCAGCAGTGATGCGCGGCAGCCCCAGCATTTT. The full variable domain, with the rest looked up from reference TRBV2 and TRBJ1-5, is EPEVTQTPSHQVTQMGQEVILRCVPISNHLYFYWYRQILGQKVEFLVSFYNNEISEKSEIFDDQFSVERPDGSNFTLKIRSTKLEDSAMYFCASSDARQPQHFGDGTRLSIL.

This clone was seen a handful of times. V is TRBV5-6 and J is TRBJ2-7; D is perhaps TRBD1 (6 bases). The V gene's germline CDR1 is SGHDT and CDR2 YYEEEE. Trimming took off 4 bases at V and 3 bases at J, with 8 bases between the two ends. The CDR3 is 12 amino acids. DNA for the CDR3: TGTGCCAGCAGCAGGGGACACTACGAGCAGTACTTC. The encoded protein is CASSRGHYEQYF.

This chain joins TRBV4-2 and TRBJ1-3, with D unclear. The germline V gene has CDR1 LGHNA and CDR2 YNFKEQ. The ends were cut back, 1 base at V and 3 bases at J, with 7 bases in the middle. The CDR3 is 14 amino acids. CDR3 sequence: CASSQGRVGNTIYF. The CDR3 region has the DNA TGTGCCAGCAGCCAAGGGAGGGTTGGAAACACCATATATTTT.

This clone was seen only a few times. The rearrangement uses TRBV30 and TRBJ2-7; a possible D gene is TRBD2 (5 bases). V was shortened by 5 bases and J by 7 bases, with 18 bases between the two germline ends. The V gene's germline CDR1 is GTSNPN and CDR2 SVGIG (reference sequence). CDR3 size: 13 residues. Written as DNA, the CDR3 is TGTGCCTGGGGACCCCCCAGCGGCCGGGAGCAGTACTTC. Translated: CAWGPPSGREQYF.

The rearrangement joins TRBV5-6 to TRBJ2-1; D is perhaps TRBD2 (5 bases). V lost 0 bases to trimming and J lost 5 bases, with 15 bases between them. The CDR3 covers 16 residues. Germline assignment: CDR1 SGHDT and CDR2 YYEEEE. DNA of the CDR3: TGTGCCAGCAGCTTGGCCCTTGGACTGGGGAACAATGAGCAGTTCTTC. Translating it yields CASSLALGLGNNEQFF.

The rearrangement links TRBV19 to TRBJ1-5; TRBD1 might be the D (5 bases). The CDR3 spans 13 residues. CDR1 LNHDA and CDR2 SQIVND come from the germline V gene (reference sequence). V lost 7 bases and J 5 bases, leaving 12 bases between the germline ends. The CDR3 loop reads CASTISGDQPQHF. The CDR3 DNA reads as TGTGCCAGTACTATCTCGGGGGATCAGCCCCAGCATTTT.

The chain recombines TRBV4-1 with TRBJ1-4; TRBD1 might be the D (5 bases). The CDR3 runs 15 residues. V was shortened by 0 bases and J by 7 bases, with 12 bases between the two germline ends. CDR1 and CDR2 (germline): MGHRA, YSYEKL. Here the CDR3 DNA reads TGCGCCAGCAGCCAAGAGTCCGGGACGCGTGAAAAACTGTTTTTT. It translates to CASSQESGTREKLFF.

This clone appeared a few times. The chain has TRBV28 and TRBJ1-3; D is possibly TRBD1 (6 bases). This CDR3 spans 15 amino acids. Germline CDR1 and CDR2: MDHEN and SYDVKM. V lost 10 bases, J lost 0 bases, and 16 bases lay in between. The DNA for the CDR3 is TGTGCCACCAATACTGACAGGTCCTCTGGAAACACCATATATTTT. It specifies CATNTDRSSGNTIYF.

A word on this clone: No DNA is shown, since the ends of the CDR3 on it are uncertain; the CDR3 is the one TCRdb lists. The CDR3 loop is CTSSQERVGVGIAKNIQYF. V usage is TRBV1 and J usage is TRBJ2-4. TRBV1 is a pseudogene segment. The CDR3 length equals 19 residues, ends included.

V and J are TRBV28 and TRBJ1-1; no definite D call. The CDR3 has 12 residues. Trimming took off 4 bases at V and 2 bases at J, with 5 bases between the two ends. In germline, CDR1 is MDHEN, CDR2 SYDVKM. The CDR3 nucleotides are TGTGCCAGCAGTTCTGGAAACACTGAAGCTTTCTTT. It specifies CASSSGNTEAFF.

The J gene is TRBJ2-1, the V gene TRBV5-5, with D hard to call. CDR1 SGHKS and CDR2 YYEKEE come from the germline V gene (reference sequence). Trimming cost V 0 bases and J 6 bases, with 16 bases left between them. The CDR3 is 16 amino acids. The CDR3 region is CASSLDVALLGNEQFF. The CDR3 bases are TGTGCCAGCAGCTTGGATGTGGCTCTCCTGGGCAATGAGCAGTTCTTC.

The rearrangement links TRBV5-1 to TRBJ1-1; D is unresolved. The CDR3 totals 11 residues. Germline assignment: CDR1 SGHRS and CDR2 YFSETQ. Trimming shortened V by 0 bases and J by 8 bases, and 5 bases separated the two germline ends. DNA for the CDR3: TGCGCCAGCAGCTTGGGGCCCGAAGCTTTCTTT. It is translated as CASSLGPEAFF.

The chain joins TRBV7-8 to TRBJ1-1; unclear D gene. Between the trimmed V and J ends, which lost 5 bases and 4 bases, there was a span of 8 bases. The length of the CDR3 is 12 residues. The germline V gene has CDR1 SGHVS and CDR2 FQNEAQ. CDR3 in amino acids: CASSPQVTEAFF. CDR3 in DNA: TGTGCCAGCAGCCCACAAGTCACTGAAGCTTTCTTT.

This chain uses TRBV24-1 with TRBJ2-7; 7 bases align to TRBD1. This CDR3 contains 15 residues. The V gene end was trimmed by 4 bases and the J gene end by 0 bases; junction bases not matched to a gene: 5. CDR1 is KGHDR and CDR2 is SFDVKD in the germline V gene. The CDR3 is CATSDSGQYSYEQYF. The CDR3, as DNA: TGTGCCACCAGTGACTCGGGACAGTACTCCTACGAGCAGTACTTC.